Below are 15 T cell receptor beta chains sequenced from a single sample in a study of Graves' ophthalmopathy and Graves' hyperthyroidism. Amplification targeted the TCR beta CDR3 regions, with RNA transcripts as the source material. First-round RT-PCR employed HTBI primers, with a second-round multiplex PCR after it. In TCRdb, the multiplex PCR reads were re-called with MiXCR into one record per CDR3 protein. The table includes around 600,000 distinct CDR3 sequences, approximately 39% detected once. Sequencing was done on a sample of peripheral blood. Receptors originate from an adult man with Graves' ophthalmopathy.

In this sample, this clonotype turned up a few times. The rearrangement links TRBV2 to TRBJ2-7; 9 positions match TRBD1. V trimming: 6 bases; J trimming: 2 bases; junction bases outside the gene matches: 8. The length of the CDR3 is 15 residues. Per the germline V gene, CDR1 is SNHLY and CDR2 is FYNNEI. CDR3 bases: TGTGCCAGCAGGGAGGGACAGGGTGGAGCCTACGAGCAGTACTTC. This translates into CASREGQGGAYEQYF.

Points on this clonotype: A single base separates this from a much larger clone, so it may be a read error. V and J are TRBV19 and TRBJ2-5, with D hard to call. The CDR3 length is 15 residues. V was pared by 5 bases and J by 3 bases, with 16 bases between. Germline CDR1 and CDR2: LNHDA and SQIVND (reference sequence). CDR3 residues: CASSARTKREETQYF. The CDR3 nucleotides read TGTGCCAGTAGTGCACGCACCAAAAGGGAAGAGACCCAGTACTTC.

This clonotype came up many times. J is TRBJ1-3 and V is TRBV9, with 9 bases identical to TRBD1. V shed 3 bases, J shed 4 bases, and the junction held 2 bases outside the gene matches. The CDR3 loop spans 14 amino acids. Germline CDR1 SGDLS, CDR2 YYNGEE. CDR3 protein: CASSADRGGNTIYF. The DNA for the CDR3 is TGTGCCAGCAGCGCTGACAGGGGGGGAAACACCATATATTTT.

This clonotype has a count of ten or more. The gene calls are TRBV2 and TRBJ2-2; TRBD2 might be the D (6 bases). The germline V gene encodes CDR1 SNHLY and CDR2 FYNNEI. This CDR3 is built from 14 residues. Trimming left V 6 bases short and J 3 bases short, with 11 bases between. The CDR3 nucleotides are TGTGCCAGCAGCTTCGGGAGTTACACCGGGGAGCTGTTTTTT. Its translation: CASSFGSYTGELFF.

This clonotype was observed many times. CDR3 region: CATSKHSGRTHEQYF. The CDR3 DNA is TGTGCCACCAGTAAACATAGCGGGAGGACCCACGAGCAGTACTTC. This rearrangement joins TRBV15 to TRBJ2-7; 10 positions match TRBD2. The CDR3 covers 15 residues. The V gene's germline CDR1 is LNHNV and CDR2 YYDKDF (reference sequence). After removal of 6 bases from V and 5 bases from J, the junction contained 10 bases not matched to a gene.

This clonotype showed up just a few times. CDR3 coding DNA: TGTGCCAGCAGCGTAGACCCTAGCGGGGGCTACGAGCAGTACTTC. As protein: CASSVDPSGGYEQYF. This chain links TRBV9 with TRBJ2-7, with 10 bases identical to TRBD2. This CDR3 contains 15 residues. Germline CDR1 SGDLS, CDR2 YYNGEE. The V segment lost 0 bases and the J segment 3 bases; nucleotides outside the gene matches: 3. The variable domain in full, with the rest retrieved from reference TRBV9 and TRBJ2-7, is DSGVTQTPKHLITATGQRVTLRCSPRSGDLSVYWYQQSLDQGLQFLIQYYNGEERAKGNILERFSAQQFPDLHSELNLSSLELGDSALYFCASSVDPSGGYEQYFGPGTRLTVT.

The genes are TRBV6-6 and TRBJ1-1; a possible D gene is TRBD1 (5 bases). In germline, CDR1 is MNHNY, CDR2 SVGAGI (reference sequence). V lost 3 bases and J lost 9, with 20 bases in between. This CDR3 region has 15 residues. The CDR3 protein is CASSYWVGAVSQAFF. Written as DNA, the CDR3 is TGTGCCAGCAGTTATTGGGTAGGGGCGGTTAGTCAAGCTTTCTTT.

Turning to this clonotype: A clone one base away is much larger, so this may be a read error. The V and J genes are TRBV4-1 and TRBJ1-2; no clear D gene. CDR3 size: 15 residues. Germline V lookup: CDR1 MGHRA, CDR2 YSYEKL. The CDR3, as DNA: TGCGCCAGCACCCAAGATCAGGTCCGGACCTATGGCTACACCTTC. Its protein is CASTQDQVRTYGYTF.

The J gene is TRBJ1-2, the V gene TRBV29-1; weak D call: TRBD1 (6 bases). CDR1 and CDR2 from the germline V gene are SQVTM and ANQGSEA. This CDR3 has 10 amino acids. Trimming took 6 bases from V and 8 from J, leaving 10 bases between them. The CDR3 loop reads CSVGTGGYTF. CDR3 nucleotide sequence: TGCAGCGTGGGAACAGGGGGCTACACCTTC.

Of note for this clonotype: A read error is possible here, since a much larger clone lies one base away. The gene calls are TRBV7-8 and TRBJ2-2; 10 bases map to TRBD2. V dropped 4 bases and J dropped 4; count of bases not matched to a gene: 3. This CDR3 has 15 residues. Per germline, CDR1 SGHVS and CDR2 FQNEAQ. CDR3 loop: CASSSSGGGTGELFF. CDR3 DNA: TGTGCCAGCAGCTCTAGCGGGGGAGGCACCGGGGAGCTGTTTTTT. Full variable domain (remainder filled in from reference TRBV7-8 and TRBJ2-2): GAGVSQSPRYKVAKRGQDVALRCDPISGHVSLFWYQQALGQGPEFLTYFQNEAQLDKSGLPSDRFFAERPEGSVSTLKIQRTQQEDSAVYLCASSSSGGGTGELFFGEGSRLTVL.

The table lists this clonotype with many counts. This chain uses TRBV15 with TRBJ1-2, with D unresolved. The germline V gene encodes CDR1 LNHNV and CDR2 YYDKDF (reference sequence). Between the trimmed V and J ends, which lost 4 bases and 2 bases, there was a span of 14 bases. The length of the CDR3 is 15 residues. DNA of the CDR3: TGTGCCACCAGCACCTTCTCCGGGCTGAACTATGGCTACACCTTC. This gives the protein CATSTFSGLNYGYTF.

This clonotype was picked up a small number of times. J is TRBJ2-7 and V is TRBV20-1; 14 nucleotides match TRBD2. V trimming: 2 bases; J trimming: 5 bases; junction bases outside the gene matches: 5. The CDR3 has 15 amino acids. The germline V gene has CDR1 DFQATT and CDR2 SNEGSKA (reference sequence). The CDR3 DNA reads as TGCAGTGCTAGACACGGACTAGCGGGAGGAGACGAGCAGTACTTC. Translation gives CSARHGLAGGDEQYF.

The chain carries TRBV7-9 and TRBJ2-5; 7 bases are a match to TRBD1. Trimming at V came to 4 bases and at J to 5 bases, leaving 10 bases not matched to a gene. The CDR3 runs to 15 residues. Germline V gene lookup returns CDR1 SEHNR and CDR2 FQNEAQ (reference sequence). CDR3 sequence reads: CASSYYRGVGETQYF. In DNA, the CDR3 is TGTGCCAGCAGCTACTACAGGGGAGTCGGGGAGACCCAGTACTTC.

As to this clonotype: One end of the junction does not line up with germline, which may come from a read error. The chain links TRBV29-1 to TRBJ2-1; 7 bases match TRBD1. The CDR3 runs to 13 residues. CDR1 is SQVTM and CDR2 is ANQGSEA in the germline V gene. The CDR3 sequence: CSVDQGETGEQLF. The CDR3 DNA sequence: TGCAGCGTTGATCAGGGGGAAACAGGTGAGCAGCTCTTC.

Comment on this clonotype: This may come from a read error, since a much larger clone is one base off. This chain joins TRBV6-5 and TRBJ2-7; D remains ambiguous. The CDR3 has 13 residues. The V and J ends lost 1 base and 6 bases respectively, with 10 bases between them. Germline lookup yields CDR1 MNHEY and CDR2 SVGAGI. CDR3 loop: CASSYLERCEQYF. The CDR3 nucleotides are TGTGCCAGCAGTTACTTGGAGCGATGCGAGCAGTACTTC.